Below, 30 T cell receptor beta chains from the same sample are listed, as sequenced in a study of cytomegalovirus exposure and HLA in healthy donors. Use of 60 Vbeta and 13 Jbeta primers characterized the PCR. Sequencing used immunoSEQ multiplex PCR; TCRdb keeps in-frame clones, though not all of them. The repertoire holds about 160,000 clones, with 75% to 85% as singletons. The sample consisted of PBMCs. Receptors were obtained from a man aged 45-65 years in good health and CMV-seropositive.

This clone was picked up one time. This chain links TRBV6-6 with TRBJ1-5, with D maybe TRBD1 (5 bases). Looked up from germline, CDR1 is MNHNY and CDR2 is SVGAGI (reference sequence). There are 15 residues in the CDR3. V gave up 2 bases and J gave up 7 bases, with 15 bases separating them. CDR3 residues: CASSYGLQGQQPQHF. The CDR3 DNA reads TGTGCCAGCAGTTACGGTCTGCAGGGCCAACAGCCCCAGCATTTT.

V and J are TRBV28 and TRBJ1-5; D is ambiguous. The V and J ends lost 1 base and 6 bases respectively, with 7 bases between them. Germline lookup yields CDR1 MDHEN and CDR2 SYDVKM. The length of the CDR3 is 13 residues. CDR3 region: CASSLFPSQPQHF. As DNA, the CDR3 is TGTGCCAGCAGTTTATTTCCCTCTCAGCCCCAGCATTTT.

V and J are TRBV6-5 and TRBJ1-5, with TRBD1 as a possible D gene (6 bases). Germline V gene lookup returns CDR1 MNHEY and CDR2 SVGAGI. V lost 4 bases and J lost 6, with 16 bases in between. This CDR3 has 15 residues. In DNA form, the CDR3 reads TGTGCCAGCAGTTCTCGGGGGGCTGGGGTTCAGCCCCAGCATTTT. Protein sequence: CASSSRGAGVQPQHF.

The CDR3 nucleotides are TGTGCCAGCAGATATGAGCAGTACTTC. Translating it yields CASRYEQYF. This chain connects TRBV28 to TRBJ2-7; D ambiguous. This CDR3 contains 9 residues. Trimming took off 6 bases at V and 7 bases at J, with 4 bases between the two ends. Looked up from germline, CDR1 is MDHEN and CDR2 is SYDVKM. Full variable domain (remainder filled in from reference TRBV28 and TRBJ2-7): DVKVTQSSRYLVKRTGEKVFLECVQDMDHENMFWYRQDPGLGLRLIYFSYDVKMKEKGDIPEGYSVSREKKERFSLILESASTNQTSMYLCASRYEQYFGPGTRLTVT.

This clone was observed a few times. The rearrangement joins TRBV7-8 to TRBJ2-5; TRBD2 aligns across 8 bases. CDR3 length equals 16 residues. V lost 0 bases, J lost 3 bases, and 6 bases stayed unmatched. Germline CDR1 SGHVS, CDR2 FQNEAQ. The CDR3 here is CASSLARIAGKETQYF. The DNA for the CDR3 is TGTGCCAGCAGCTTAGCGAGGATAGCGGGGAAAGAGACCCAGTACTTC.

The CDR3 DNA reads as TGCGCCAGCAGCTTAACAGGGTTGGCGACTAATGAAAAACTGTTTTTT. It yields the protein CASSLTGLATNEKLFF. The gene calls are TRBV5-1 and TRBJ1-4; tentative D call: TRBD1 (6 bases). CDR1 and CDR2 from the germline V gene are SGHRS and YFSETQ. The CDR3 is 16 amino acids. Trimming pared 2 bases from V and 2 bases from J, leaving 13 bases between.

The chain has TRBV27 and TRBJ2-7; 10 bases fit TRBD1. CDR1 MNHEY and CDR2 SMNVEV come from the germline V gene (reference sequence). Trimming removed 2 bases from V and 4 bases from J; junction bases left unmatched: 2. This CDR3 comprises 14 residues. The CDR3 region is CASSLRDRGYEQYF. The DNA of the CDR3 is TGTGCCAGCAGTTTAAGGGACAGGGGTTACGAGCAGTACTTC.

The V gene is TRBV15, the J gene TRBJ2-1, with TRBD2 matching 9 bases. Per the germline V gene, CDR1 is LNHNV and CDR2 is YYDKDF (reference sequence). CDR3 length: 16 residues. The ends lost 5 bases at V and 8 bases at J; junction bases unmatched: 13. The CDR3 spells CATSVRLAETRDEQFF. The CDR3, as DNA: TGTGCCACCAGCGTACGACTAGCGGAAACACGGGATGAGCAGTTCTTC.

The chain uses TRBV11-2 and TRBJ2-7; 10 positions match TRBD2. Losses at the gene ends were 5 bases for V and 5 bases for J; bases not matched to a gene: 9. The CDR3 extends over 15 amino acids. CDR1 SGHAT and CDR2 FQNNGV come from the germline V gene. The CDR3 nucleotides read TGTGCCAGCAGCCTCCCACCTAGCGGGAGCCACGAGCAGTACTTC. Translation: CASSLPPSGSHEQYF.

V gene TRBV9 combines with J gene TRBJ2-5; D possibly corresponds to TRBD2 (6 bases). Germline V gene data show CDR1 as SGDLS and CDR2 as YYNGEE. V lost 6 bases and J lost 5, with 14 bases in between. The CDR3 contains 13 residues. The CDR3 coding sequence is TGTGCCAGCAATCGTACTAGCAGGGAGACCCAGTACTTC. This encodes CASNRTSRETQYF. Drawing the rest from reference TRBV9 and TRBJ2-5, the complete variable domain is DSGVTQTPKHLITATGQRVTLRCSPRSGDLSVYWYQQSLDQGLQFLIQYYNGEERAKGNILERFSAQQFPDLHSELNLSSLELGDSALYFCASNRTSRETQYFGPGTRLLVL.

The CDR3 nucleotides read TGTGCCAGCAGCTCCGCGGCGGGAGTGGTCCATGAGCAGTTCTTC. Its protein product is CASSSAAGVVHEQFF. The rearrangement links TRBV7-3 to TRBJ2-1; 7 bases fit TRBD2. The CDR3 has 15 residues. Germline loops: CDR1 SGHTA, CDR2 FQGTGA. The V gene end was trimmed by 4 bases and the J gene end by 8 bases; junction bases not matched to a gene: 11.

V is TRBV19 and J is TRBJ2-5; 12 nucleotides align to TRBD2. V lost 4 bases, J lost 2 bases, and 5 bases stayed unmatched. The germline V gene has CDR1 LNHDA and CDR2 SQIVND (reference sequence). The CDR3 extends over 16 amino acids. The CDR3 DNA is TGTGCCAGTAGTAAGACTAGCGGGGGACAACAAGAGACCCAGTACTTC. Translation: CASSKTSGGQQETQYF.

The chain is built from TRBV30 and TRBJ1-4; TRBD1 is a possible D gene (5 bases). V lost 1 base to trimming and J lost 8 bases, with 11 bases between them. Looked up from germline, CDR1 is GTSNPN and CDR2 is SVGIG (reference sequence). The CDR3 has 13 residues. Written as DNA, the CDR3 is TGTGCCTGGAGTGCGCAGGGTTTGGAAAAACTGTTTTTT. This codes for CAWSAQGLEKLFF.

The chain recombines TRBV7-2 with TRBJ2-2, with D tentatively TRBD2 (6 bases). The V and J ends lost 1 base and 0 bases respectively, with 9 bases between them. Germline-derived CDR1 and CDR2 are SGHTA and FQGNSA. The CDR3 length is 16 residues. CDR3 loop: CASSLVSGPNTGELFF. CDR3 DNA sequence: TGTGCCAGCAGCTTAGTGAGCGGGCCGAACACCGGGGAGCTGTTTTTT.

The V call is TRBV2, the J call TRBJ1-2; the D gene is possibly TRBD1 (6 bases). There are 14 residues in the CDR3. The germline V and J ends were trimmed by 6 bases and 4 bases, with 15 bases remaining between them. Germline loops: CDR1 SNHLY, CDR2 FYNNEI. CDR3 amino acids: CASSGGQWGYGYTF. The CDR3 region has the DNA TGTGCCAGCAGCGGAGGACAGTGGGGCTATGGCTACACCTTC.

This sequence joins TRBV5-1 and TRBJ1-2; possibly TRBD1 for D (6 bases). CDR3 length: 15 residues. The germline gives CDR1 SGHRS, CDR2 YFSETQ. V lost 0 bases to trimming and J lost 7 bases, with 16 bases between them. DNA of the CDR3: TGCGCCAGCAGCTTGGCCGCGACAGGAGTGGGTGGCTACACCTTC. It yields the protein CASSLAATGVGGYTF. Full variable domain (remainder filled in from reference TRBV5-1 and TRBJ1-2): KAGVTQTPRYLIKTRGQQVTLSCSPISGHRSVSWYQQTPGQGLQFLFEYFSETQRNKGNFPGRFSGRQFSNSRSEMNVSTLELGDSALYLCASSLAATGVGGYTFGSGTRLTVV.

The V call is TRBV11-3, the J call TRBJ2-1; 8 bases are shared with TRBD1. J was trimmed by 6 bases and V by 0 bases; bases with no gene match: 7. This CDR3 spans 16 amino acids. Per the germline V gene, CDR1 is SGHNT and CDR2 is YENEEA. For the CDR3, the DNA is TGTGCCAGCAGCTTAGATCCCGGCAGGGGGCTCAATGAGCAGTTCTTC. Amino acids: CASSLDPGRGLNEQFF.

This clone was seen a few times. Sequence at one end of the junction differs from germline and may be a read error. The J gene is TRBJ2-4, the V gene TRBV6-5, with D tentatively TRBD1 (6 bases). The CDR3 is 14 residues long. Germline-derived CDR1 and CDR2 are MNHEY and SVGAGI. CDR3 loop: CASSDSAGVDIQYF. Written as DNA, the CDR3 is TGTGCCAGCAGTGACTCGGCAGGGGTCGACATTCAGTACTTC.

This sequence joins TRBV5-6 and TRBJ2-7, with 7 bases that match TRBD1. CDR1 is SGHDT and CDR2 is YYEEEE in the germline V gene. V was clipped by 4 bases and J by 2 bases; unmatched bases: 0. The CDR3 contains 12 residues. CDR3 DNA sequence: TGTGCCAGCAGCGGGACAGCCTACGAGCAGTACTTC. Its protein is CASSGTAYEQYF.

The chain couples TRBV19 to TRBJ1-3; D gene uncertain. The CDR3 spans 14 residues. The V end lost 5 bases, the J end lost 0 bases, and 8 bases lay between the germline ends. Per germline, CDR1 LNHDA and CDR2 SQIVND (reference sequence). The CDR3 bases are TGTGCCAGTAGTCCGGAGAGCTCTGGAAACACCATATATTTT. As protein: CASSPESSGNTIYF.

The chain joins TRBV9 to TRBJ1-3, with 7 bases fitting TRBD1. Losses at the gene ends were 4 bases for V and 4 bases for J; bases not matched to a gene: 5. The CDR3 loop spans 14 amino acids. Looked up from germline, CDR1 is SGDLS and CDR2 is YYNGEE. The CDR3 coding sequence is TGTGCCAGCAGCCTTGGGACAGCGGGAAACACCATATATTTT. Translation: CASSLGTAGNTIYF.

This chain uses TRBV7-9 with TRBJ2-5; 9 bases agree with TRBD2. This CDR3 is 15 amino acids long. Germline loops: CDR1 SEHNR, CDR2 FQNEAQ (reference sequence). With 3 bases clipped from V and 4 bases from J, the junction kept 6 bases outside the gene matches. The CDR3 DNA reads TGTGCCAGCAGCTTCGCTTTGGGACTAGCAGAGACCCAGTACTTC. Translating it yields CASSFALGLAETQYF.

CDR3 nucleotide sequence: TGTGCCAGCAGACAGGGCTACGAGCAGTACTTC. It translates to CASRQGYEQYF. The gene calls are TRBV6-5 and TRBJ2-7; D possibly corresponds to TRBD1 (6 bases). The germline V gene has CDR1 MNHEY and CDR2 SVGAGI. V was clipped by 6 bases and J by 3 bases, with 6 bases between them. The CDR3 is made up of 11 amino acids.

The V call is TRBV19, the J call TRBJ1-2; tentatively, D is TRBD1 (6 bases). CDR1 LNHDA and CDR2 SQIVND come from the germline V gene (reference sequence). The CDR3 covers 12 residues. Trimming shortened V by 9 bases and J by 7 bases, and 15 bases separated the two germline ends. The CDR3 region is CASQTGSRGYTF. The CDR3 DNA follows: TGTGCCAGCCAAACAGGGAGCCGTGGCTACACCTTC.

J is TRBJ2-1 and V is TRBV7-2; 8 bases match TRBD2. The CDR3 runs 16 residues. Per the germline V gene, CDR1 is SGHTA and CDR2 is FQGNSA. Trimming took 0 bases from V and 4 from J; bases not matched to a gene: 5. CDR3 bases: TGTGCCAGCAGCTTAGCCGCGGGGGGCATTTACAATGAGCAGTTCTTC. Amino acid sequence: CASSLAAGGIYNEQFF.

J is TRBJ1-4 and V is TRBV28; D uncertain. Germline V lookup: CDR1 MDHEN, CDR2 SYDVKM. CDR3 length: 12 amino acids. V was trimmed by 4 bases and J by 8 bases, leaving 8 bases between them. CDR3: CASSSGGEKLFF. CDR3 sequence (DNA): TGTGCCAGCAGTTCTGGTGGCGAAAAACTGTTTTTT.

The CDR3 loop is CASSSGTSGDTQYF. The CDR3 DNA reads as TGTGCCAGTAGTTCTGGGACTAGCGGCGATACGCAGTATTTT. V and J are TRBV19 and TRBJ2-3, with 11 bases aligning to TRBD2. CDR1 is LNHDA and CDR2 is SQIVND in the germline V gene (reference sequence). The CDR3 spans 14 residues. J lost 6 bases, V lost 5 bases, and 4 bases had no gene match.

This sequence joins TRBV28 and TRBJ1-2; a possible D gene is TRBD1 (5 bases). The CDR3 is 14 amino acids. With 8 bases removed from V and 4 bases from J, the gap between germline ends came to 17 bases. Germline V CDR1 and CDR2: MDHEN, SYDVKM. Written as DNA, the CDR3 is TGTGCCAGCCAAACAGGCAGGGAACTCTATGGCTACACCTTC. This gives the protein CASQTGRELYGYTF.

The gene calls are TRBV4-2 and TRBJ1-4; D unclear. Per the germline V gene, CDR1 is LGHNA and CDR2 is YNFKEQ. Trimming removed 0 bases at V and 7 bases at J, with 9 bases between. CDR3 size: 14 residues. The CDR3 sequence: CASSQDFDIEKLFF. Here the CDR3 DNA reads TGTGCCAGCAGCCAAGATTTTGACATTGAAAAACTGTTTTTT.

This chain links TRBV25-1 with TRBJ1-4; the D is unclear. Per germline, CDR1 MGHDK and CDR2 SYGVNS. There are 12 residues in the CDR3. Trimming left V 11 bases short and J 0 bases short, with 7 bases between. The CDR3 sequence: CALGTTNEKLFF. In nucleotides, the CDR3 is TGTGCCCTCGGGACAACTAATGAAAAACTGTTTTTT.